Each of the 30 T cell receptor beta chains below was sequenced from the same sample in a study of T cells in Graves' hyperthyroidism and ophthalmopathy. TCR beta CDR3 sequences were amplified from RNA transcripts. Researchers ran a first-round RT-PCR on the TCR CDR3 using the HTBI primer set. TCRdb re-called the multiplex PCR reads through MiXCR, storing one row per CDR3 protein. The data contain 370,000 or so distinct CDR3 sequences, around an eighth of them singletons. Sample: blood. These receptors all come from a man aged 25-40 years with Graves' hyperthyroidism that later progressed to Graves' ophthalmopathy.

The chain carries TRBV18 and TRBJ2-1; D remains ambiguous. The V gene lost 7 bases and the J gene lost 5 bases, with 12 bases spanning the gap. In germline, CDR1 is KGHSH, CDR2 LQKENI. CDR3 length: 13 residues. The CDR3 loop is CASLNSANNEQFF. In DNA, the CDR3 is TGTGCCAGCTTAAATTCCGCAAACAATGAGCAGTTCTTC.

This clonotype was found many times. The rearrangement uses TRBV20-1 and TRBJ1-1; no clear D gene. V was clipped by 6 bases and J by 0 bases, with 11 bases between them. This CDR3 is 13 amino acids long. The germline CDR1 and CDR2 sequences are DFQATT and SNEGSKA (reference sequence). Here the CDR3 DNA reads TGCAGTGCGCAGAGATGGGTGAACACTGAAGCTTTCTTT. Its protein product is CSAQRWVNTEAFF.

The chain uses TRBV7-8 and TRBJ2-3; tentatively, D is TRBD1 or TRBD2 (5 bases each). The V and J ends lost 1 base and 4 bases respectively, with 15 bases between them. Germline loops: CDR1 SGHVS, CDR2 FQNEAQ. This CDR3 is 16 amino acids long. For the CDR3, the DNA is TGTGCCAGCAGCTTAGACGGCAGGGCGGGTTCAGATACGCAGTATTTT. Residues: CASSLDGRAGSDTQYF.

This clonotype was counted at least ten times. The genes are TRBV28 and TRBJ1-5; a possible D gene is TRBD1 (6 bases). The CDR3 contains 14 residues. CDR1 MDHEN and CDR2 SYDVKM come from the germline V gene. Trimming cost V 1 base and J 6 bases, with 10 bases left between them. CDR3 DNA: TGTGCCAGCAGTTTATACCGCAGGGGTCAGCCCCAGCATTTT. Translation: CASSLYRRGQPQHF.

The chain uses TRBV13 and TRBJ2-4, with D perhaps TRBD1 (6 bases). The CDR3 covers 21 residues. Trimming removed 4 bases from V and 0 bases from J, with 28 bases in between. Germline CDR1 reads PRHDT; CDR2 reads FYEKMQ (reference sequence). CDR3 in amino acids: CASSSSGVLGDVKLAKNIQYF. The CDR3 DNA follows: TGTGCCAGCAGCTCCTCAGGGGTGCTGGGTGATGTCAAACTAGCCAAAAACATTCAGTACTTC. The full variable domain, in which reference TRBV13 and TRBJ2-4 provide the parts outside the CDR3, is AAGVIQSPRHLIKEKRETATLKCYPIPRHDTVYWYQQGPGQDPQFLISFYEKMQSDKGSIPDRFSAQQFSDYHSELNMSSLELGDSALYFCASSSSGVLGDVKLAKNIQYFGAGTRLSVL.

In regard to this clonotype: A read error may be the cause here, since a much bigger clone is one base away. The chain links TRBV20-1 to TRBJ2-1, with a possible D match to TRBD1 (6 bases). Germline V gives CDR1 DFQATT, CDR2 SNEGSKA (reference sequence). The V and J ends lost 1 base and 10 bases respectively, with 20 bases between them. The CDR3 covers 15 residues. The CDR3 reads CSARAGSVGAYEQFF. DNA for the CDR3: TGCAGTGCTAGAGCTGGGAGTGTGGGGGCCTACGAGCAGTTCTTC.

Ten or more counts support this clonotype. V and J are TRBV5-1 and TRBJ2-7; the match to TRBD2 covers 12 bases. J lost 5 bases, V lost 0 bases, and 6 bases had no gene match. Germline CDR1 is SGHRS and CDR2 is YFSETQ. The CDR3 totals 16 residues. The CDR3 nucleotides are TGCGCCAGCAGCTTGGGGCTAGCGGGGGGGATGAACGAGCAGTACTTC. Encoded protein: CASSLGLAGGMNEQYF.

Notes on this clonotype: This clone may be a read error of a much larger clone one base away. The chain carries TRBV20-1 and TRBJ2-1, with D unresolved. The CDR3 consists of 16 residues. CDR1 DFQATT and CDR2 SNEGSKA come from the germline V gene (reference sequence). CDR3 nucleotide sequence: TGCAGTGCTAGAGATCGAAGGGTTAGCTCCTACAATGATCAGTTCTTC. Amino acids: CSARDRRVSSYNDQFF.

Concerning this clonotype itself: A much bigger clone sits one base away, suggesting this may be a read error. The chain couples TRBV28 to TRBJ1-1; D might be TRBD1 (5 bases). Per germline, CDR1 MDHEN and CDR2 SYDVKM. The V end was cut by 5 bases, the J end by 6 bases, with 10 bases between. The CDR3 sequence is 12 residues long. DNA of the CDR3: TGTGCCAGCAGTCCTATGGGGGCTGAAGCTTTCTTT. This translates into CASSPMGAEAFF.

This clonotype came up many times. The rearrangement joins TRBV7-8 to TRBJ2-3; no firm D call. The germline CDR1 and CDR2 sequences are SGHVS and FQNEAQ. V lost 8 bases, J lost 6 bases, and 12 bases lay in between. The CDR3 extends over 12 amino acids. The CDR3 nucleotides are TGTGCCAGCCCCCTGTGTTGGGATACGCAGTATTTT. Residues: CASPLCWDTQYF.

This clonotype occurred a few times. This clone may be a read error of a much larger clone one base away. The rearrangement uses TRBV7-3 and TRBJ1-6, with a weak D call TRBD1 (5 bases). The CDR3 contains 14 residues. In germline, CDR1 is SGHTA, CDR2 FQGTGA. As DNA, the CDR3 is TGTGCCAGCAGCCCCTCGGGGCCCAATTCACCCCCCCACTTT. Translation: CASSPSGPNSPPHF.

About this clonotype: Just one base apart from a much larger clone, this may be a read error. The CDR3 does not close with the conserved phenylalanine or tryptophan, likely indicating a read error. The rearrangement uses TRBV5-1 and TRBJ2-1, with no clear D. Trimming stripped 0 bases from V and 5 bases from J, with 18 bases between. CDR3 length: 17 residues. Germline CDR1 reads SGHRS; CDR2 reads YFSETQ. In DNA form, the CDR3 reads TGCGCCAGCAGCTTGGGTTACCTACAGACCTTCGACAATGAGCAGTTCTCC. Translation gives CASSLGYLQTFDNEQFS.

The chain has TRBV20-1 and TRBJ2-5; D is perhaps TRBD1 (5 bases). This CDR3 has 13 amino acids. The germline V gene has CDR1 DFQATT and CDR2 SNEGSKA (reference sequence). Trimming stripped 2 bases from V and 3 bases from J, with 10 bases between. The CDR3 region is CSARRGREETQYF. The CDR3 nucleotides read TGCAGTGCTAGAAGGGGCAGGGAAGAGACCCAGTACTTC.

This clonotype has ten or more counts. CDR3 protein: CASSKDRGQQFF. As DNA, the CDR3 is TGTGCCAGCAGCAAGGACAGGGGTCAGCAGTTCTTC. The chain has TRBV11-2 and TRBJ2-1; the match to TRBD1 covers 9 bases. V lost 5 bases and J lost 11; bases outside the gene matches: 4. This CDR3 comprises 12 residues. Germline assignment: CDR1 SGHAT and CDR2 FQNNGV. The whole variable domain, filled in from reference TRBV11-2 and TRBJ2-1, reads EAGVAQSPRYKIIEKRQSVAFWCNPISGHATLYWYQQILGQGPKLLIQFQNNGVVDDSQLPKDRFSAERLKGVDSTLKIQPAKLEDSAVYLCASSKDRGQQFFGPGTRLTVL.

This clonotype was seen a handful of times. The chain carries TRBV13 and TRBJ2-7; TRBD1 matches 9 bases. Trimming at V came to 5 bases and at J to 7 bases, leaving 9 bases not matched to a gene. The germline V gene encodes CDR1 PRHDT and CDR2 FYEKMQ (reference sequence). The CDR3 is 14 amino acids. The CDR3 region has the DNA TGTGCCAGCAGCGGATACAGGGGGCCTCGAGAGCAGTACTTC. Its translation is CASSGYRGPREQYF.

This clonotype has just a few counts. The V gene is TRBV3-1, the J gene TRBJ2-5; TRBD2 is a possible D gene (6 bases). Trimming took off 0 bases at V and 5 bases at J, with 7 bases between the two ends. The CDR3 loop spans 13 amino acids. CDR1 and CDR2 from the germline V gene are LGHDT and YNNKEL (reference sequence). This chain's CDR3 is CASSQDGGETQYF. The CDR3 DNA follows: TGTGCCAGCAGCCAAGATGGGGGGGAGACCCAGTACTTC.

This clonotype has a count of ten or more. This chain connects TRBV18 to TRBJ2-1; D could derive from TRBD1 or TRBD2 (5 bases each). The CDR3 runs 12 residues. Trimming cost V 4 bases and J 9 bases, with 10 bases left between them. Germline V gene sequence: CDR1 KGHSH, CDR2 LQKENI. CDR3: CASSRDGPEQFF. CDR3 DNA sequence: TGTGCCAGCTCACGGGACGGGCCTGAGCAGTTCTTC.

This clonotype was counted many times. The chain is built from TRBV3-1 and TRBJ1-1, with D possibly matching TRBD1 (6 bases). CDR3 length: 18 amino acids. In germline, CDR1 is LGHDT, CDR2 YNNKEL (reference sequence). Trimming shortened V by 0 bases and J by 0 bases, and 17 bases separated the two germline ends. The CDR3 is CASSQDRVGAYMNTEAFF. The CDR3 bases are TGTGCCAGCAGCCAAGATCGGGTGGGGGCGTACATGAACACTGAAGCTTTCTTT.

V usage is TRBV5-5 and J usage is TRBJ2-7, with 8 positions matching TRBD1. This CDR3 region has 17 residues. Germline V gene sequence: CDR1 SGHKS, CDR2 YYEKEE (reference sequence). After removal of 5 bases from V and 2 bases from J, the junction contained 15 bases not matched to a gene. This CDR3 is CASRRTGTFGETYEQYF. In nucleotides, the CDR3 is TGTGCCAGCAGGCGGACAGGGACTTTTGGGGAAACCTACGAGCAGTACTTC. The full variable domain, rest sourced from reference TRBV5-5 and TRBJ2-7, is DAGVTQSPTHLIKTRGQQVTLRCSPISGHKSVSWYQQVLGQGPQFIFQYYEKEERGRGNFPDRFSARQFPNYSSELNVNALLLGDSALYLCASRRTGTFGETYEQYFGPGTRLTVT.

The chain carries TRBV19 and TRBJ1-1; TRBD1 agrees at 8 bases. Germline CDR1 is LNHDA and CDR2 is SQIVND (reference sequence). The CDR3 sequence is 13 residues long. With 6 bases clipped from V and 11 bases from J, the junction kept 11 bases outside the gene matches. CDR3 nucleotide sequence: TGTGCCAGTAGCAACCTACAGGGGGTGAGCGCTTTCTTT. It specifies CASSNLQGVSAFF.

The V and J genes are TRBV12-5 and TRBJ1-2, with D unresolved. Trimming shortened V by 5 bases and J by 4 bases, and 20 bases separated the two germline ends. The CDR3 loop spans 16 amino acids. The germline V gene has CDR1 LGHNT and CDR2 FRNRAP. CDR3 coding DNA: TGTGCTAGTGGTGTGTACATGGGTGGCAGGCGCTATGGCTACACCTTC. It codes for CASGVYMGGRRYGYTF.

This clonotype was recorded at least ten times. The CDR3 sequence is CASSLRDHEQYF. In DNA, the CDR3 is TGCGCCAGCAGCCTAAGGGATCACGAGCAGTACTTC. The rearrangement uses TRBV5-1 and TRBJ2-7; D is unresolved. The CDR3 is made up of 12 amino acids. From germline, CDR1 is SGHRS and CDR2 YFSETQ. The germline V and J ends were trimmed by 4 bases and 5 bases, with 10 bases remaining between them.

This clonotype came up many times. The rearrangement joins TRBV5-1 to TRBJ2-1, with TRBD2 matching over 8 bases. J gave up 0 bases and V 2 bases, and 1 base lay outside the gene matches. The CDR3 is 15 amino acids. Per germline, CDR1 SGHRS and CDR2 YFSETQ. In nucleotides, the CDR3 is TGCGCCAGCAGCTTCGGACTAGCCTCCTACAATGAGCAGTTCTTC. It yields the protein CASSFGLASYNEQFF.

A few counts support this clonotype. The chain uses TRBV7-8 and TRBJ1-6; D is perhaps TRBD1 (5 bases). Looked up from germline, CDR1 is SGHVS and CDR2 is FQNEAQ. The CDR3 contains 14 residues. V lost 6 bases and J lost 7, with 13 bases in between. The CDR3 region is CASSPPEGNSPLHF. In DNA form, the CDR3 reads TGTGCCAGCAGTCCGCCTGAGGGGAATTCACCCCTCCACTTT.

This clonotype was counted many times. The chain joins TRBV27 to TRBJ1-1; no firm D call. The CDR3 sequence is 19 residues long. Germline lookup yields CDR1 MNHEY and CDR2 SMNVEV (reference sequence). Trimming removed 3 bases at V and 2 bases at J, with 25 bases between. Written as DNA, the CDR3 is TGTGCCAGCAGTTTGTACCAACAGAACCGAAGAGCCATTAACACTGAAGCTTTCTTT. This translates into CASSLYQQNRRAINTEAFF.

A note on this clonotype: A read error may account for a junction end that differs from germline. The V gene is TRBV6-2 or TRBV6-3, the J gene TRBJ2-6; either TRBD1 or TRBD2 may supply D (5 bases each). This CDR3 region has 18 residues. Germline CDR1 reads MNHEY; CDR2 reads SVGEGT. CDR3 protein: CASRYSGIQDSGANVLTF. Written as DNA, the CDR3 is TGTGCCAGCAGATACTCGGGGATACAGGATTCTGGGGCCAACGTCCTGACTTTC.

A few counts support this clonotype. The DNA for the CDR3 is TGTGCCAGCAGCTTTGGTGACAGGGTGGATGAAAAACTGTTTTTT. Its protein is CASSFGDRVDEKLFF. The chain links TRBV5-5 to TRBJ1-4; 7 positions agree with TRBD1. From germline, CDR1 is SGHKS and CDR2 YYEKEE (reference sequence). This CDR3 has 15 residues. Losses at the gene ends were 2 bases for V and 6 bases for J; bases not matched to a gene: 7.

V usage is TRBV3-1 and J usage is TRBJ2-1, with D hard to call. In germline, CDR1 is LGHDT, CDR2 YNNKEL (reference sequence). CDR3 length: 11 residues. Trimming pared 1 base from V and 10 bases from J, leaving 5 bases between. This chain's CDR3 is CASSQVGEQFF. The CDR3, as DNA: TGTGCCAGCAGCCAAGTGGGGGAGCAGTTCTTC.

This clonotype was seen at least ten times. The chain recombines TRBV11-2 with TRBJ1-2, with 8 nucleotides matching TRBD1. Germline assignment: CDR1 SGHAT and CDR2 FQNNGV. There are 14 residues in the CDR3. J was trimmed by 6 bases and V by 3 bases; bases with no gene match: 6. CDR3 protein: CASSLPGGRNGYTF. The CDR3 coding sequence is TGTGCCAGCAGCTTGCCAGGGGGCAGAAATGGCTACACCTTC.

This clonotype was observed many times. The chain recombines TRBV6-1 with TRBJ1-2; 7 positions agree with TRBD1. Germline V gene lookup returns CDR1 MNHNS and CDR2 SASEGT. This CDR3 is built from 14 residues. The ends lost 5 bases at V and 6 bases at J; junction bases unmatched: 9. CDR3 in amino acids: CASSPRGFSDGYTF. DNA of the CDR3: TGTGCCAGCAGTCCCAGGGGGTTTAGCGATGGCTACACCTTC.